This T cell receptor (beta chain) stems from a study of PD-1 and CTLA-4 blockade in melanoma. Only in-frame clones appear in the TCRdb table, and some are missing; sequencing was by immunoSEQ multiplex PCR. The repertoire holds around 31,000 clones, with about 88% as singletons. The CDR3 spans 15 residues. CDR1 SGHNT and CDR2 YENEEA come from the germline V gene. V was trimmed by 9 bases and J by 0 bases, leaving 14 bases between them. The sequenced sample was CD8+ T cells from peripheral blood, obtained from a patient given anti-PD-1 treatment. The sequence was obtained from a human donor with melanoma. J is TRBJ1-4 and V is TRBV11-3; D remains ambiguous. The CDR3 here is CARDQVTPTNEKLFF. Written as DNA, the CDR3 is TGTGCCAGGGACCAGGTGACTCCAACTAATGAAAAACTGTTTTTT. The full variable domain, its missing parts supplied by reference TRBV11-3 and TRBJ1-4, is EAGVVQSPRYKIIEKKQPVAFWCNPISGHNTLYWYLQNLGQGPELLIRYENEEAVDDSQLPKDRFSAERLKGVDSTLKIQPAELGDSAVYLCARDQVTPTNEKLFFGSGTQLSVL.